The T cell receptor beta chain described here comes from a study of shared clonotypes between healthy human individuals. Study overall: CD4 naive and memory got three plates each, CD8 naive two, CD8 memory one. Points from the study as a whole: Against clonotypes common to all four donors, non-shared ones had lower generation probabilities. Shared clonotypes: 4.5% to 6% naive CD4, around 3.5% naive CD8, 2.3% memory CD4, 0.35% to 0.5% memory CD8. Large sequencing depth failed to make sorted-subset sequencing complete, rarefaction showed.

As concerns this clone: Its target is not known.

The protocol was immunoSEQ multiplex PCR, while the TCRdb copy is restricted to in-frame clones and leaves out a portion. The sample shows 1.4 million to 1.5 million clones, approximately 97% of them seen only once. Germline CDR1 is MNHEY and CDR2 is SVGAGI. With 7 bases removed from V and 7 bases from J, the gap between germline ends came to 13 bases. This CDR3 contains 12 residues. The TCR comes from a man aged 25-45 years in good health. Material: naive CD4+ T cells sorted from blood. Subset indicated: CD45RA+ positively selected. The gene calls are TRBV6-5 and TRBJ1-1; D uncertain. This CDR3 is CASTHGRGEAFF. Here the CDR3 DNA reads TGTGCCAGCACCCACGGGCGAGGTGAAGCTTTCTTT.